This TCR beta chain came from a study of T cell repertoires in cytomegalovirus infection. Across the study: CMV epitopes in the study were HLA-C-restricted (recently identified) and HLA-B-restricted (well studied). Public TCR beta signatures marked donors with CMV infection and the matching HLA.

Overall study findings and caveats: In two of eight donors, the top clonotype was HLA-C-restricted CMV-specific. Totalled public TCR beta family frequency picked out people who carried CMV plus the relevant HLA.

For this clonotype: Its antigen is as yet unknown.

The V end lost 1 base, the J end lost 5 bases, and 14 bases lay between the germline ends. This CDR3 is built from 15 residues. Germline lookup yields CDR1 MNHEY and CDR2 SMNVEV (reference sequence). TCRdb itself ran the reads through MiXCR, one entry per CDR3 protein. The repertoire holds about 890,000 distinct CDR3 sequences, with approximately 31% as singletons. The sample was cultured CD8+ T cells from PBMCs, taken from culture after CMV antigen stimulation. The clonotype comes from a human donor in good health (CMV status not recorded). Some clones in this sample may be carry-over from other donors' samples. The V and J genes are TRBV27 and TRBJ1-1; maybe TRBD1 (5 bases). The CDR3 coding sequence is TGTGCCAGCAGTTTATTCCGTTTGGGGGTAACTGAAGCTTTCTTT. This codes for CASSLFRLGVTEAFF.